This TCR beta chain was retrieved from a study of cytomegalovirus exposure and HLA in healthy donors. The germline V gene encodes CDR1 ENHRY and CDR2 SYGVKD. V dropped 5 bases and J dropped 7; count of bases not matched to a gene: 5. The CDR3 contains 13 residues. A multiplex PCR was run with 60 Vbeta primers and 13 Jbeta primers. Assay used: immunoSEQ multiplex PCR; TCRdb lists only in-frame clones, some missing. Of 140,000 or so clones in the sample, over 80% were seen once. The J gene is TRBJ1-5, the V gene TRBV10-3, with TRBD1 matching 7 bases. Sequencing used PBMCs. The sequence was obtained from a young woman in good health and CMV-seronegative. CDR3: CAISTGVGQPQHF. In nucleotides, the CDR3 is TGTGCCATCAGTACAGGGGTGGGCCAGCCCCAGCATTTT.